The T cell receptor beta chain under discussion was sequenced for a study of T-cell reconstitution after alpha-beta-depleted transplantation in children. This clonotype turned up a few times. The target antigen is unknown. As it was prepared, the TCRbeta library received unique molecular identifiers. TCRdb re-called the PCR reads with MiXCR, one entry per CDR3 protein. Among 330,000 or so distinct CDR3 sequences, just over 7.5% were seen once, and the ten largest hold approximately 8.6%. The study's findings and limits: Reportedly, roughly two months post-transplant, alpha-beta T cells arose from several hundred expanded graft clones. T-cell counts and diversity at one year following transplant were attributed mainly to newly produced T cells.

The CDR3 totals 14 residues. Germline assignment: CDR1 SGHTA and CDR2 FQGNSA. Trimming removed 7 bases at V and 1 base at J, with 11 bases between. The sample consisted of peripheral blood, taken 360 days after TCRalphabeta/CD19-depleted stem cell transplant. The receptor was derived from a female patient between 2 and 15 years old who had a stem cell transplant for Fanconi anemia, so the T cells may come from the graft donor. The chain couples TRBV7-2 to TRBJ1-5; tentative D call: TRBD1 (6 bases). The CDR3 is CASNQGLSNQPQHF. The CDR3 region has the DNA TGTGCCAGCAACCAGGGGTTAAGCAATCAGCCCCAGCATTTT. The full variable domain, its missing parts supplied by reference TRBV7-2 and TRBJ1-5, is GAGVSQSPSNKVTEKGKDVELRCDPISGHTALYWYRQSLGQGLEFLIYFQGNSAPDKSGLPSDRFSAERTGGSVSTLTIQRTQQEDSAVYLCASNQGLSNQPQHFGDGTRLSIL.